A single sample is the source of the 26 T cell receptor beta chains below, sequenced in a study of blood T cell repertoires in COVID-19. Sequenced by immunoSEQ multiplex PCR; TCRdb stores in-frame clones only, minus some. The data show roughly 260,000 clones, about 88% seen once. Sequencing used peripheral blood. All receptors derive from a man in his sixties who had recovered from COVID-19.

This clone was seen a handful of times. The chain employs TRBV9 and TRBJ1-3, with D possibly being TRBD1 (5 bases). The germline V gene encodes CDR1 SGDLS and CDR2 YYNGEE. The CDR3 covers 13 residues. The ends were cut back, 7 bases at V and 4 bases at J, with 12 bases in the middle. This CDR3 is CASSGGAGNTIYF. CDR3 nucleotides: TGTGCCAGCTCGGGAGGGGCCGGAAACACCATATATTTT.

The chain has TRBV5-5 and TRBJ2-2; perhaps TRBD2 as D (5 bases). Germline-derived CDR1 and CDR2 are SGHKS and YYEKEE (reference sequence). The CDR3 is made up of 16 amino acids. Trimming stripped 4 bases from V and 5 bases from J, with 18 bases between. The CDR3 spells CASSPLSGSMTGELFF. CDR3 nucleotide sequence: TGTGCCAGCAGCCCGCTATCGGGATCGATGACCGGGGAGCTGTTTTTT.

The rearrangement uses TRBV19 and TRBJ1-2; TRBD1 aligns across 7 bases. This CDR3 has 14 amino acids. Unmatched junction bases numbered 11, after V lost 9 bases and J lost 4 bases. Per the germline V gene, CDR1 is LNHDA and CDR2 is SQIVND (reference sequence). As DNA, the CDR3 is TGTGCCAGCAGCGGACAGGCGATCAGCTATGGCTACACCTTC. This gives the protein CASSGQAISYGYTF.

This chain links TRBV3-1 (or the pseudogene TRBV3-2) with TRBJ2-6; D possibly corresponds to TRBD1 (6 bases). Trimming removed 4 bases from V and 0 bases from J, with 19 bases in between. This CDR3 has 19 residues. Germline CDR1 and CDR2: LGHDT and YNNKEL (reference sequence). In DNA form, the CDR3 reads TGTGCCAGCAGCCCCCGGGACACGATACGGGTCTCTGGGGCCAACGTCCTGACTTTC. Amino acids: CASSPRDTIRVSGANVLTF.

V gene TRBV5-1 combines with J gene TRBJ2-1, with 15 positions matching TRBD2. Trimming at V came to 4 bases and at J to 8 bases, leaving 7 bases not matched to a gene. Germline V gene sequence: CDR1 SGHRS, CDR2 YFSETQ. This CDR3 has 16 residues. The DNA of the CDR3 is TGCGCCAGCAGCCTGAGGACTAGCGGGGGGGCACATGAGCAGTTCTTC. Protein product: CASSLRTSGGAHEQFF.

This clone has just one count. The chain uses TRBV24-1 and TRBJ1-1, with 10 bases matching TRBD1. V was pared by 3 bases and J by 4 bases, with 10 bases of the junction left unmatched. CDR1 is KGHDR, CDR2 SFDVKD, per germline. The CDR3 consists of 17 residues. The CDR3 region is CATSDRDRGIESTEAFF. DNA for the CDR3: TGTGCCACCAGTGATAGGGACAGGGGTATCGAGAGCACTGAAGCTTTCTTT.

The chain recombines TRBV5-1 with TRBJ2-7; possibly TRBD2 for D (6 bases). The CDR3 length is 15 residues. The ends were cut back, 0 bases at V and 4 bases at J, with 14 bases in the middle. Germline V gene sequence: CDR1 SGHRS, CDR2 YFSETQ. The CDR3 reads CASSLADSGVYEQYF. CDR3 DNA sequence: TGCGCCAGCAGCTTGGCCGATAGCGGAGTTTACGAGCAGTACTTC.

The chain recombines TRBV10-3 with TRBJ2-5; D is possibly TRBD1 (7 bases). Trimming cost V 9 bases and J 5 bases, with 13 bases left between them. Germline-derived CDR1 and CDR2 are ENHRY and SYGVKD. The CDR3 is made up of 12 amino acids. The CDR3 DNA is TGTGCCATAAACCAGGGGGGCGAGACCCAGTACTTC. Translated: CAINQGGETQYF.

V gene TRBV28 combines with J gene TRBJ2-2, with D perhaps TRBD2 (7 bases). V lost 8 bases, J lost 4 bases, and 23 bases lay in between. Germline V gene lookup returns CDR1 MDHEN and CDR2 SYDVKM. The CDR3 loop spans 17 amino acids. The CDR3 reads CASPTQGGEKGTGELFF. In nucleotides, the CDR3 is TGTGCCAGCCCTACCCAAGGGGGGGAGAAGGGCACCGGGGAGCTGTTTTTT.

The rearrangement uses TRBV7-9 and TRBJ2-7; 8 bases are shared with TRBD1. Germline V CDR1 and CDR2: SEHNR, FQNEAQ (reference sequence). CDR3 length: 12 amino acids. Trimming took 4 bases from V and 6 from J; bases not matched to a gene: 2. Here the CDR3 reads CASSSTGVEQYF. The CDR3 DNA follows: TGTGCCAGCAGCTCGACAGGGGTCGAGCAGTACTTC.

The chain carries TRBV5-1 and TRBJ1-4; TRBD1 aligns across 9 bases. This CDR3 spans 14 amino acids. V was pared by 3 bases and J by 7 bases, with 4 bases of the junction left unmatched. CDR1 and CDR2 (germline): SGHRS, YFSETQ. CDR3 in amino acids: CASSWTGEREKLFF. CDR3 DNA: TGCGCCAGCAGCTGGACAGGGGAGCGTGAAAAACTGTTTTTT.

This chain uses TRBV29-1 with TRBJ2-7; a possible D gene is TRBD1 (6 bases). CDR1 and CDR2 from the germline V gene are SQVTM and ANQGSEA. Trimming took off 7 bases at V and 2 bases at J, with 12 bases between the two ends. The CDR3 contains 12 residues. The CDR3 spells CSAGQQTYEQYF. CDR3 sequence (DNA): TGCAGCGCAGGACAGCAAACCTACGAGCAGTACTTC.

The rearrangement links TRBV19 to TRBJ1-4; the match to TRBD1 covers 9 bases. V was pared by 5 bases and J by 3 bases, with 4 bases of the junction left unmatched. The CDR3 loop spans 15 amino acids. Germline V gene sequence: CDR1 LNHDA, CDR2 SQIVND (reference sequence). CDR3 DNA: TGTGCCAGTAGTGTCGGACAGGGGCCTAATGAAAAACTGTTTTTT. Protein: CASSVGQGPNEKLFF.

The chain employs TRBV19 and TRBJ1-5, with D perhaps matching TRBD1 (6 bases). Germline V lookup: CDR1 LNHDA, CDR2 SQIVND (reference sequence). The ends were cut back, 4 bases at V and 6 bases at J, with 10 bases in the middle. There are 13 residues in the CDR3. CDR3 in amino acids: CASSNRAGQPQHF. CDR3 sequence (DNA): TGTGCCAGTAGTAACAGGGCCGGTCAGCCCCAGCATTTT.

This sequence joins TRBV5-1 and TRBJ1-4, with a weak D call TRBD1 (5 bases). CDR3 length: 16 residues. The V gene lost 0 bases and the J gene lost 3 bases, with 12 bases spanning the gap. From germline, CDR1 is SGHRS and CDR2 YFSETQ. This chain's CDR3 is CASSLGAARANEKLFF. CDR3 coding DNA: TGCGCCAGCAGCTTGGGGGCAGCCAGGGCTAATGAAAAACTGTTTTTT.

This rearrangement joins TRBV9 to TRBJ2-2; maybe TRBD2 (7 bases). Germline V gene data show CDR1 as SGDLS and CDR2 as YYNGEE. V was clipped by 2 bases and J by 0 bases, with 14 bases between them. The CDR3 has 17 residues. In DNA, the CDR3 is TGTGCCAGCAGCGTGCGGGGGCTCGGATCGAACACCGGGGAGCTGTTTTTT. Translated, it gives CASSVRGLGSNTGELFF.

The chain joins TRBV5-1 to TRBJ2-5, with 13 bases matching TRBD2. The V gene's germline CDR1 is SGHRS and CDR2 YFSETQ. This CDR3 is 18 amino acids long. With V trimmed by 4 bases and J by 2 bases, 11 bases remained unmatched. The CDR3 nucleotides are TGCGCCAGCAGCCAGAGACTAGCGGGGGGCCCCGTTCAAGAGACCCAGTACTTC. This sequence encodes CASSQRLAGGPVQETQYF.

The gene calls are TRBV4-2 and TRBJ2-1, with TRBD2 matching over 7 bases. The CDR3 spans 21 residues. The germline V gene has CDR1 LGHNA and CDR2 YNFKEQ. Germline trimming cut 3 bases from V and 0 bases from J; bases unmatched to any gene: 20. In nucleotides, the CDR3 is TGTGCCAGCAGCCACCAAAGGCGGGCTAGCGGACAAAGACTCTCCTACAATGAGCAGTTCTTC. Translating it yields CASSHQRRASGQRLSYNEQFF.

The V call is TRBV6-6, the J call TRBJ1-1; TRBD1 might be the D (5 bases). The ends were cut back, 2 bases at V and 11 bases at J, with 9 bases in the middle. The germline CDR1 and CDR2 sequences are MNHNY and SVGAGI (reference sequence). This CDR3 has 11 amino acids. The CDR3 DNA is TGTGCCAGCAGTTACGGGGGAGGGGCTTTCTTT. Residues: CASSYGGGAFF.

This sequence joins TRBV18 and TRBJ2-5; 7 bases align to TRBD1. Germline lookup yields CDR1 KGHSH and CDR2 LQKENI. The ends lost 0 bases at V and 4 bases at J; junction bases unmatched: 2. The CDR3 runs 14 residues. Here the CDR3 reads CASSPPSGGETQYF. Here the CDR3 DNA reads TGTGCCAGCTCACCACCTTCAGGGGGAGAGACCCAGTACTTC.

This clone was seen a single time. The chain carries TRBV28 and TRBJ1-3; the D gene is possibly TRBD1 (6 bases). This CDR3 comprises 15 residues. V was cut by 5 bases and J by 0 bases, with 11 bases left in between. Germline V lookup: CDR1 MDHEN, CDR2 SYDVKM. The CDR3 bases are TGTGCCAGCAGTCCAATGGGGGCCTCTGGAAACACCATATATTTT. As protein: CASSPMGASGNTIYF. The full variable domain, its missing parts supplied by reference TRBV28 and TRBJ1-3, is DVKVTQSSRYLVKRTGEKVFLECVQDMDHENMFWYRQDPGLGLRLIYFSYDVKMKEKGDIPEGYSVSREKKERFSLILESASTNQTSMYLCASSPMGASGNTIYFGEGSWLTVV.

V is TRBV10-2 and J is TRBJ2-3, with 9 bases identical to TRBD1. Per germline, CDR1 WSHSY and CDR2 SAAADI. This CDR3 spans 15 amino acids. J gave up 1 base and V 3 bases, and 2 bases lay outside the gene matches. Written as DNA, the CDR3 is TGCGCCAGCAGTGATAACAGGGGGCGCACAGATACGCAGTATTTT. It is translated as CASSDNRGRTDTQYF.

The CDR3 sequence is CASSAGTGGRNNSPLHF. The CDR3 coding sequence is TGTGCCAGCAGCGCCGGGACAGGGGGCCGAAATAATTCACCCCTCCACTTT. The chain recombines TRBV7-3 with TRBJ1-6, with 12 positions matching TRBD1. This CDR3 is built from 17 residues. Unmatched junction bases numbered 7, after V lost 5 bases and J lost 5 bases. Germline V lookup: CDR1 SGHTA, CDR2 FQGTGA.

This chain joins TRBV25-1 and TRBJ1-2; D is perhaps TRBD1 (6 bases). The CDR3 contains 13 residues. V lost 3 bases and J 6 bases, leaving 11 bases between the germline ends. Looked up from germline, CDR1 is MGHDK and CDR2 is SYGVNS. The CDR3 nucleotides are TGTGCCAGCAGTGATTCCAGGGACAATGGCTACACCTTC. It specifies CASSDSRDNGYTF.

The CDR3 bases are TGCAGCGTGGGGGACAGGGGGGCGGGTTTCTTT. Its protein product is CSVGDRGAGFF. The chain employs TRBV29-1 and TRBJ1-1; 11 nucleotides line up with TRBD1. CDR1 and CDR2 (germline): SQVTM, ANQGSEA. The CDR3 totals 11 residues. V shed 6 bases, J shed 13 bases, and the junction held 7 bases outside the gene matches.

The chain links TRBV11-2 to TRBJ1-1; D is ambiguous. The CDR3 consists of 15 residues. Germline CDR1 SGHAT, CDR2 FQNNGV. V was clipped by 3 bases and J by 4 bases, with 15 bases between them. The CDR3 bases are TGTGCCAGCAGCTTGGCCGTCCAAAGAGGCACTGAAGCTTTCTTT. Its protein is CASSLAVQRGTEAFF.